This T cell receptor beta chain was recorded in a study of T cell responses to AZD1222 COVID-19 vaccine. Some clones are missing from TCRdb's copy, which holds only in-frame ones; the method was immunoSEQ multiplex PCR. The table records 130,000 or so clones, 90% of them present only once. As regards this clone: The antigen is undetermined.

General study points: Spike-spanning, vaccine-associated CD4 TCRs were dominant at 160-218 and 743-854.

The source is an adult in good health. The sample in question was peripheral blood, obtained on day 0 of AZD1222 vaccination.

The CDR3 reads CATSDGPYGYTF. Written as DNA, the CDR3 is TGTGCCACCTCTGACGGCCCATATGGCTACACCTTC. The chain is built from TRBV24-1 and TRBJ1-2; D not certain. Trimming removed 9 bases at V and 5 bases at J, with 12 bases between. The V gene's germline CDR1 is KGHDR and CDR2 SFDVKD. The CDR3 has 12 residues.